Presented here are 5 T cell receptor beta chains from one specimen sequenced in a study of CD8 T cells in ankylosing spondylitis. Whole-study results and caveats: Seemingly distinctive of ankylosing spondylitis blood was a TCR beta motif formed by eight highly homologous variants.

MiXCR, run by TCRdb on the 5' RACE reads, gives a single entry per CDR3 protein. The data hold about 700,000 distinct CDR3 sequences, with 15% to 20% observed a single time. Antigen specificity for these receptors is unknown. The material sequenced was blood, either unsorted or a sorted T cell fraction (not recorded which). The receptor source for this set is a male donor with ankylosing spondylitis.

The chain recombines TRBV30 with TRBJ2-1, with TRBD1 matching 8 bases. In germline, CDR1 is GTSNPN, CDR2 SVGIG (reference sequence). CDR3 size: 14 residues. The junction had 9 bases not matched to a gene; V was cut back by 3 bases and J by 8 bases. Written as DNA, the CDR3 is TGTGCCTGGAGGTCGGGACAGGAACCACATGAGCAGTTCTTC. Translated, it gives CAWRSGQEPHEQFF.

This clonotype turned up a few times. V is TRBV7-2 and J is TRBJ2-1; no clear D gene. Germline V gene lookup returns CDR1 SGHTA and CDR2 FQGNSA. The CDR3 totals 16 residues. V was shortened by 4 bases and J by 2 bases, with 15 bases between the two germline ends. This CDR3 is CASSSPVFGTYNEQFF. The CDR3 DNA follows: TGTGCCAGCAGCTCCCCAGTATTCGGAACCTACAATGAGCAGTTCTTC.

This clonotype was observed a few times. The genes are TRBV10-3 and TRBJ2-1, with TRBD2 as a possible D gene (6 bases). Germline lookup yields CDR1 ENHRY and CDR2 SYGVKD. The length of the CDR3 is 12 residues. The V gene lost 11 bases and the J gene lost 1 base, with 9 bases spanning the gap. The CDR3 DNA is TGTGCCGTGGGGGGTTCCTACAATGAGCAGTTCTTC. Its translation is CAVGGSYNEQFF.

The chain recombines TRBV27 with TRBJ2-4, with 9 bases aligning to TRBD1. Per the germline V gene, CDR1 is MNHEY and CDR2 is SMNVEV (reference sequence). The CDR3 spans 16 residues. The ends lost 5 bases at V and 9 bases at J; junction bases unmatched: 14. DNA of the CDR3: TGTGCCAGCAGTACCTCGGACAGGGGCCAAAGGGCCATTCAGTACTTC. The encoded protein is CASSTSDRGQRAIQYF.

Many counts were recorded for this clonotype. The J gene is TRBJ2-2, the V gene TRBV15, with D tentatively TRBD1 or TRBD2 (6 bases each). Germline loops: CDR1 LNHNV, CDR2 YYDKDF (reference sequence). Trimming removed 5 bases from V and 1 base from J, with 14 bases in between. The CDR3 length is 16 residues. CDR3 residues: CATSDLGGLNTGELFF. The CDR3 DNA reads TGTGCCACCAGCGACCTTGGGGGGCTGAACACCGGGGAGCTGTTTTTT.